This T cell receptor beta chain emerged from a study of cytomegalovirus exposure and HLA in healthy donors. Study as a whole: Counted in an early data release were 75 million to 85 million unique TCRs from HLA-typed donors.

It was with 60 Vbeta and 13 Jbeta primers that the PCR ran. Repertoires were generated with immunoSEQ multiplex PCR, while TCRdb's copy carries only in-frame clones and drops some. The sample has around 130,000 clones, just over 75% seen once. Turning to this clone: Its antigen is unidentified.

Findings and caveats of the study: Some TCR beta chains (roughly 150 of them) were listed as cytomegalovirus-associated. The productive fraction for most TCR beta V segments was about 87% or about 30% in an earlier analysis.

Per the germline V gene, CDR1 is SGHRS and CDR2 is YFSETQ. After removal of 2 bases from V and 5 bases from J, the junction contained 4 bases not matched to a gene. The CDR3 has 15 amino acids. The rearrangement links TRBV5-1 to TRBJ2-1, with 10 bases that match TRBD1. The sequence was obtained from a woman aged 45-65 years in good health and CMV-seronegative. The sample was PBMCs. This CDR3 reads CASSFGGQGDNEQFF. DNA of the CDR3: TGCGCCAGCAGCTTCGGCGGACAGGGGGACAATGAGCAGTTCTTC.